This T cell receptor (beta chain) came from a study of blood T cell repertoires in COVID-19. Study details: Sample material is recorded as cDNA or gDNA derived from T cells, B-cell-depleted T cells, or PBMCs.

This CDR3 is 14 amino acids long. Germline V gives CDR1 SQVTM, CDR2 ANQGSEA. The V and J ends lost 5 bases and 3 bases, in that order; junction bases with no gene match: 8. Methods used by the authors: Reference gene primer amplification gave estimated nucleated cell counts. Generated by immunoSEQ multiplex PCR, the TCRdb table keeps only in-frame clones and is missing some. The V and J calls and the clone size are those of that table, but D and trimming were determined from the DNA. The table includes roughly 330,000 clones, around 87% detected once. The rearrangement joins TRBV29-1 to TRBJ2-7, with 9 positions matching TRBD2. The sequence was obtained from a woman between 25 and 40 years old who had recovered from COVID-19. Sequencing was performed on PBMCs or T cells enriched from blood (not recorded which). The CDR3, as DNA: TGCAGCGTTCGGCCTAGCGGGGCCAACTACGAGCAGTACTTC. Translation: CSVRPSGANYEQYF.